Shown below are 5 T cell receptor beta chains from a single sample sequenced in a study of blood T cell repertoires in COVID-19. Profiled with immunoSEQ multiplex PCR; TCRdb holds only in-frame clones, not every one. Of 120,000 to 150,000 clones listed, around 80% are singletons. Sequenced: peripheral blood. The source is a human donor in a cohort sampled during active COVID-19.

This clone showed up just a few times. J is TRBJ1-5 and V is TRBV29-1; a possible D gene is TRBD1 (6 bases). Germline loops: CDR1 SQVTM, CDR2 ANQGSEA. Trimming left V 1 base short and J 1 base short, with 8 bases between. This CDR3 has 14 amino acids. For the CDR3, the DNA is TGCAGCGTTGAAGTACAGGGCAGCAATCAGCCCCAGCATTTT. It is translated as CSVEVQGSNQPQHF.

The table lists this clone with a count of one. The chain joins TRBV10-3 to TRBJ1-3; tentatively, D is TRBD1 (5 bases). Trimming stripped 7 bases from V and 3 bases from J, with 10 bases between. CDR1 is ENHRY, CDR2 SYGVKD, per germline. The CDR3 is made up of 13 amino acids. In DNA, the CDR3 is TGTGCCATCACCGACAGTGTTGGAAACACCATATATTTT. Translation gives CAITDSVGNTIYF.

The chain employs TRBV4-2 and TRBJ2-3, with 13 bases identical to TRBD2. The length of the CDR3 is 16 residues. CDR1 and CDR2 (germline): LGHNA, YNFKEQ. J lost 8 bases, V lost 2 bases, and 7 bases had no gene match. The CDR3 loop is CASSQPTGLAGRTQYF. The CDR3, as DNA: TGTGCCAGCAGCCAACCCACGGGACTAGCGGGGCGTACGCAGTATTTT.

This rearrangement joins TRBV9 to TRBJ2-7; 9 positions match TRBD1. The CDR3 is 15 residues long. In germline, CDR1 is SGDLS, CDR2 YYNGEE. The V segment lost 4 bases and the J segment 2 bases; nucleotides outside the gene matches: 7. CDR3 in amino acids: CASSLSGQGPYEQYF. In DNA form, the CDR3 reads TGTGCCAGCAGCCTTTCGGGACAGGGCCCCTACGAGCAGTACTTC.

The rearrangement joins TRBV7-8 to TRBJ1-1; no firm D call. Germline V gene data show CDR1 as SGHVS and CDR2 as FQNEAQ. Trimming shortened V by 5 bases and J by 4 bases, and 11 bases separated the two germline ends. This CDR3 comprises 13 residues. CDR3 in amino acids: CASSPGVVTEAFF. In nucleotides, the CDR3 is TGTGCCAGCAGCCCGGGAGTGGTCACTGAAGCTTTCTTT.